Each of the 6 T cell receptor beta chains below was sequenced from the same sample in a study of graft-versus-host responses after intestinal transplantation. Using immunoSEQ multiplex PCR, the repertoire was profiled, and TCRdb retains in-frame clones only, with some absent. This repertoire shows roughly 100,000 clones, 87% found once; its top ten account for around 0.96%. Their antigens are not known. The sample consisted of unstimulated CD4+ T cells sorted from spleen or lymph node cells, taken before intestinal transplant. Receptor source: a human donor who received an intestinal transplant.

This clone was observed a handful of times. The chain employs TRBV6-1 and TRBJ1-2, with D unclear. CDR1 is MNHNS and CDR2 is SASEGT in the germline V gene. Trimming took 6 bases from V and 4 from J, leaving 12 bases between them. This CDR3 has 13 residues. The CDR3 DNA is TGTGCCAGCAGAAGCGGACGGTCCTATGGCTACACCTTC. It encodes CASRSGRSYGYTF.

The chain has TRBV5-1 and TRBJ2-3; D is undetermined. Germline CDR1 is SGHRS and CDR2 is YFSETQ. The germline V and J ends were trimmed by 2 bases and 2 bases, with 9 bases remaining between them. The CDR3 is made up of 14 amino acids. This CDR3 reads CASSFGRYTDTQYF. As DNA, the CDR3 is TGCGCCAGCAGCTTCGGCAGATACACAGATACGCAGTATTTT.

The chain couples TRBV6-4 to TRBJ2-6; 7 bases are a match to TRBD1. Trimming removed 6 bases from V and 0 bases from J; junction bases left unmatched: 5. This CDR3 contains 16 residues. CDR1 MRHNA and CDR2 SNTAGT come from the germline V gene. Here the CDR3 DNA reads TGTGCCAGCAGCGGACAGGATATCTCTGGGGCCAACGTCCTGACTTTC. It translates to CASSGQDISGANVLTF.

This chain's CDR3 is CASSRVRSLTHEQYF. CDR3 coding DNA: TGCGCCAGCAGCCGGGTTCGGTCGCTGACGCACGAGCAGTACTTC. The chain employs TRBV4-1 and TRBJ2-5; D remains unclear. The J call is in doubt because the DNA end fits TRBJ2-7 better. CDR3 size: 15 residues. The germline V gene has CDR1 MGHRA and CDR2 YSYEKL.

CDR3 in amino acids: CASRDRVYNEQFF. CDR3 bases: TGTGCCAGCAGGGACAGAGTCTACAATGAGCAGTTCTTC. This chain uses TRBV7-9 with TRBJ2-1, with D tentatively TRBD1 (6 bases). The V end was cut by 6 bases, the J end by 3 bases, with 9 bases between. Germline loops: CDR1 SEHNR, CDR2 FQNEAQ (reference sequence). CDR3 length: 13 residues. The full variable domain, completed using reference TRBV7-9 and TRBJ2-1, is DTGVSQNPRHKITKRGQNVTFRCDPISEHNRLYWYRQTLGQGPEFLTYFQNEAQLEKSRLLSDRFSAERPKGSFSTLEIQRTEQGDSAMYLCASRDRVYNEQFFGPGTRLTVL.

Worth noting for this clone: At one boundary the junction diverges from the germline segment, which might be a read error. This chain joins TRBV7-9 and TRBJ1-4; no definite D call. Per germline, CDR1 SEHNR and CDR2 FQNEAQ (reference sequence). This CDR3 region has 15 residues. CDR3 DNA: TGTGCCAGCAGCCGCAAACAAGCAACTAATAAAAAACTGTTTTTT. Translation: CASSRKQATNKKLFF.